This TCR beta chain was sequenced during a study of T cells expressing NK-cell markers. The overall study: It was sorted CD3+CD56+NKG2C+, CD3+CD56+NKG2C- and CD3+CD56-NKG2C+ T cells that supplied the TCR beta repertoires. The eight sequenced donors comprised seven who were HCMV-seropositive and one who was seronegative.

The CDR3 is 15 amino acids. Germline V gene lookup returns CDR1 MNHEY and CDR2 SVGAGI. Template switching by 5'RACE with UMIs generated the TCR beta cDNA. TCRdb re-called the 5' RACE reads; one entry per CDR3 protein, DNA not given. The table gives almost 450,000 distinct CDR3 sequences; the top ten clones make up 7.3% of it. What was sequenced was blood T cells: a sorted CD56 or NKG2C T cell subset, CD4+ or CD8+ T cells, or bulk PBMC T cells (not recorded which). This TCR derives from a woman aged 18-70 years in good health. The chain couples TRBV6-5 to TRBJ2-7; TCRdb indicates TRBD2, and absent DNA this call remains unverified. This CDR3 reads CASSYSGSPTYEQYF.